One T cell receptor beta chain is described in this entry. No antigen is known for it. The record originates from a study of multiple sclerosis patients with progressive multifocal leukoencephalopathy. Study-wide results and caveats: At PML onset, no shared TRBV or TRBJ gene usage was seen. Expanded clones at PML onset predated and persisted through natalizumab therapy.

The CDR3 totals 18 residues. Per germline, CDR1 LGHNA and CDR2 YNFKEQ. The ends lost 0 bases at V and 7 bases at J; junction bases unmatched: 16. Sample time point: before natalizumab initiation. Sequencing was at survey level. Each PCR contained spiked synthetic TR CDR3 controls spanning every V-J pairing. The data were produced by immunoSEQ multiplex PCR, yet TCRdb's version contains in-frame clones alone and is incomplete. The sample holds about 30,000 clones, about 92% seen once. This TCR derives from a man aged 25 to 45 with multiple sclerosis. Sequencing was done on a sample of PBMCs. The rearrangement joins TRBV4-2 to TRBJ1-2; 8 bases are a match to TRBD1. The CDR3 loop reads CASSQDWGRGQDIGGYTF. The DNA of the CDR3 is TGTGCCAGCAGCCAAGATTGGGGCAGGGGGCAAGATATTGGTGGCTACACCTTC.